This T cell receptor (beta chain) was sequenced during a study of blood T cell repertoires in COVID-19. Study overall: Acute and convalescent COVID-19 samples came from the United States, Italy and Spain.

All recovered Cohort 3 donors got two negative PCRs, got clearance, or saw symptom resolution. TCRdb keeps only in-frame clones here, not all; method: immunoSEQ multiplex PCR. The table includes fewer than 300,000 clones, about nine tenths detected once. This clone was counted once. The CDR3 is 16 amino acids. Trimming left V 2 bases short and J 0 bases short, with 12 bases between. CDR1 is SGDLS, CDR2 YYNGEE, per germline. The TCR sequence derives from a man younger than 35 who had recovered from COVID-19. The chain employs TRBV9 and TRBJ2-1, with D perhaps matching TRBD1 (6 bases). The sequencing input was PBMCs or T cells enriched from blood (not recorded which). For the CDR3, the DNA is TGTGCCAGCAGCGTGTCAGGGGCTAGCTCCTACAATGAGCAGTTCTTC. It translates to CASSVSGASSYNEQFF.